Shown below are 3 T cell receptor beta chains from a single sample sequenced in a study of STAT3 mutations in large granular lymphocyte leukemia. Study observations and caveats: Every T-cell large granular lymphocyte leukemia patient had at least one immunodominant TCR beta clonotype.

Sequencing used immunoSEQ multiplex PCR; TCRdb keeps in-frame clones, though not all of them. The sample holds 2,000 to 3,000 clones, 53% seen once. Their cognate antigens are unknown. Sequences were obtained from peripheral blood mononuclear cells. Receptors were obtained from a man in his 60s with T-cell large granular lymphocyte leukemia. Some clones in this sample may be carry-over from other donors' samples.

This sequence joins TRBV29-1 and TRBJ2-3, with 7 nucleotides matching TRBD1. Trimming removed 6 bases from V and 6 bases from J; junction bases left unmatched: 15. CDR1 and CDR2 from the germline V gene are SQVTM and ANQGSEA. There are 15 residues in the CDR3. CDR3: CSVRTGTDNLDTQYF. The CDR3 region has the DNA TGCAGCGTGCGGACCGGGACAGATAACTTGGATACGCAGTATTTT.

The chain employs TRBV29-1 and TRBJ2-1, with 8 bases that match TRBD1. The CDR3 covers 14 residues. J was trimmed by 2 bases and V by 7 bases; bases with no gene match: 7. Germline V CDR1 and CDR2: SQVTM, ANQGSEA. CDR3 bases: TGCAGCGCAACCGGACAGGGAACCTACAATGAGCAGTTCTTC. Translated: CSATGQGTYNEQFF.

This clone was counted once. The chain recombines TRBV29-1 with TRBJ1-2; D ambiguous. Germline V CDR1 and CDR2: SQVTM, ANQGSEA. CDR3 length equals 11 residues. V shed 4 bases and J shed 5 bases, with 8 bases lying between them. This CDR3 is CSVVFGYGYTF. The CDR3, as DNA: TGCAGCGTTGTGTTCGGGTATGGCTACACCTTC.